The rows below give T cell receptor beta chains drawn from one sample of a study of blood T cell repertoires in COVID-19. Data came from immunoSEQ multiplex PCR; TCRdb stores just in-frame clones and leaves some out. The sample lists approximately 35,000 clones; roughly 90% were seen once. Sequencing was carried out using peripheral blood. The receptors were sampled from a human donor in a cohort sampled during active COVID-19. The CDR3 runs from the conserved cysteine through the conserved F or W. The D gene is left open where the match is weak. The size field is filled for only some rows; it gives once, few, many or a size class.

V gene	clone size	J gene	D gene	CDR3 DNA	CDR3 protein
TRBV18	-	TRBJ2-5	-	TGTGCCAGCTCACCCCCGCCTCGGACAGTGGAAGAGACCCAGTACTTC	CASSPPPRTVEETQYF
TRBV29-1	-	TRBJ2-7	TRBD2	TGCAGCGTTGAAGTGGCTAGCGGGAGAGTCTACGAGCAGTACTTC	CSVEVASGRVYEQYF
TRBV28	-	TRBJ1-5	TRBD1	TGTGCCAGCAGGGGACAGGCCGGGGGTCAGCCCCAGCATTTT	CASRGQAGGQPQHF
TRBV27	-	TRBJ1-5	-	TGTGCCAGCAGTTACACAGGGAGAAATCAGCCCCAGCATTTT	CASSYTGRNQPQHF
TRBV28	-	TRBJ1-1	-	TGTGCCAGCAGTTTATCGCGGGCTGAAGCTTTCTTT	CASSLSRAEAFF
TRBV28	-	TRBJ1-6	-	TGTGCCAGCAGTTTGGGGGCAGATAATTCACCCCTCCACTTT	CASSLGADNSPLHF
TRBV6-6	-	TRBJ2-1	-	TGTGCCAGCAGCATACATGAGCAGGATGAGCAGTTCTTC	CASSIHEQDEQFF
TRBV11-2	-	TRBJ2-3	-	TGTGCCAGCAGCTTTGGCTCCTATACGCAGTATTTT	CASSFGSYTQYF
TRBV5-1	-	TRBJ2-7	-	TGCGCCAGCAGCGGGGGACTTCCCTACGAGCAGTACTTC	CASSGGLPYEQYF
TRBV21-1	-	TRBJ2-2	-	TGTGCCAGCAGCGAAAACGACAGGGCCGGGGAGCTGTTTTTT	CASSENDRAGELFF
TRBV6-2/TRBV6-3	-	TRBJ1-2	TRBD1	TGTGCCAGCAGCCGAGGGGGCCGATCGAACTATGGCTACACCTTC	CASSRGGRSNYGYTF
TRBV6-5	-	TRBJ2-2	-	TGTGCCAGCAGTAGGACATTGAGGACCGGGGAGCTGTTTTTT	CASSRTLRTGELFF
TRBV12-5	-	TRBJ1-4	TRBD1	TGTGCTAGTGGTTCTGGCAGACAGGGGGCGTCGGAAAAACTGTTTTTT	CASGSGRQGASEKLFF
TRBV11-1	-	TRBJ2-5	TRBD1	TGTGCCAGCAGCGCCGACAGGGAAGAACAAGAGACCCAGTACTTC	CASSADREEQETQYF
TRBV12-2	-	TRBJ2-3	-	TGTGCAAGTCGCTCTAGAGCGGGAGTAAGCACAGATACGCAGTATTTT	CASRSRAGVSTDTQYF
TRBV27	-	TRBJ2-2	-	TGTGCCAGCAGTTTAGCCAGGGGGGTCGCCGGGGAGCTGTTTTTT	CASSLARGVAGELFF
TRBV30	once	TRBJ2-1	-	TGTGCCTGGAGTGTACTAGGGAATGAGCAGTTCTTC	CAWSVLGNEQFF
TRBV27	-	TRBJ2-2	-	TGTGCCAGCAGTTTCGGAGGATCCTCGACGAACACCGGGGAGCTGTTTTTT	CASSFGGSSTNTGELFF
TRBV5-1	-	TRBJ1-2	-	TGCGCCAGCAGCGCACAGGGTTCAGACTATGGCTACACCTTC	CASSAQGSDYGYTF
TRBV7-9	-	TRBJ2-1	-	TGTGCCAACCAACGAGAAACCAACAATGAGCAGTTCTTC	CANQRETNNEQFF
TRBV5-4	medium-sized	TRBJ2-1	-	TGTGCCAGCAGCTTGGTTAGCGGAGACTGGGCCTACAATGAGCAGTTCTTC	CASSLVSGDWAYNEQFF
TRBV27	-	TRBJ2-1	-	TGTGCCAGCAGAACTTACAATGAGCAGTTCTTC	CASRTYNEQFF
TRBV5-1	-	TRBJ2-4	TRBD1	TGCGCCAGCAGCTTGGCACTCGGACAGGGAAACATTCAGTACTTC	CASSLALGQGNIQYF
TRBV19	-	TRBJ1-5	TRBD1	TGTGCCAGTAGTATCCGGACAGGAAATCAGCCCCAGCATTTT	CASSIRTGNQPQHF
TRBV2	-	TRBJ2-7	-	TGTGCCATCAGGACAGAGTACTCCTACGAGCAGTACTTC	CAIRTEYSYEQYF
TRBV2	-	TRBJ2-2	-	TGTGCCAGCAGTGATATAAACACCGGGGAGCTGTTTTTT	CASSDINTGELFF
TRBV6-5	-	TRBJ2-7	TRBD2	TGTGCCAGCAGGGGACTAGCGGAGAGATACGAGCAGTACTTC	CASRGLAERYEQYF
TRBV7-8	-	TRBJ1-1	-	TGTGCCAGCAGCTTAGCGCAGGGGAACACTGAAGCTTTCTTT	CASSLAQGNTEAFF
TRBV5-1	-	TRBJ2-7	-	TGCGCCAGCAGGTTGGGACTCAACTACGAGCAGTACTTC	CASRLGLNYEQYF
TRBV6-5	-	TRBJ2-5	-	TGTGCCAGCGCCCGGGGAGAAGAGACCCAGTACTTC	CASARGEETQYF
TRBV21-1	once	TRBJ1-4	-	TGTGCCCACAAAGCGGGGCCAGATCCAACTAATGAAAAACTGTTTTTT	CAHKAGPDPTNEKLFF
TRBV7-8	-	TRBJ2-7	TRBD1	TGTGCCAGCAGCCTTGGACAGGGTCATACCTACGAGCAGTACTTC	CASSLGQGHTYEQYF
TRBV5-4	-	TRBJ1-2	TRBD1	TGTGCCAGCAGCCCCAAACCACCTCGCTCAGGACAGGGCATCTATGGCTACACCTTC	CASSPKPPRSGQGIYGYTF
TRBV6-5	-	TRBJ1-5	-	TGTGCCGCAGGGGTGTCTCAGCCCCAGCATTTT	CAAGVSQPQHF
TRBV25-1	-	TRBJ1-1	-	TGTGCCAGCAGTGGGAGGATGAACACTGAAGCTTTCTTT	CASSGRMNTEAFF
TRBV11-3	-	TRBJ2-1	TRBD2	TGTGCCAGCAGTATCAGCGGGAGCTCCTACAATGAGCAGTTCTTC	CASSISGSSYNEQFF
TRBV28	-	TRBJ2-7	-	TGTGCCAGCAGTTCCCAGGGATCCACCTACGAGCAGTACTTC	CASSSQGSTYEQYF
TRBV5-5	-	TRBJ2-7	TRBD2	TGTGCCAGCAGCTCTTCTTCGGCGGGAGTGGCCTACGAGCAGTACTTC	CASSSSSAGVAYEQYF
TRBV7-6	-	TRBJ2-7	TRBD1	TGTGCCAGCAGCTTAGAATCGGGGGACAGGAGCTCCTACGAGCAGTACTTC	CASSLESGDRSSYEQYF
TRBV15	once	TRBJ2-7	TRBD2	TGTGCCACCAGCAGAGATGGACTAGCGGGCGACTCCTACGAGCAGTACTTC	CATSRDGLAGDSYEQYF
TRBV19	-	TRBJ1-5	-	TGTGCCAGTAGTATTCAGAGGGGGAATCAGCCCCAGCATTTT	CASSIQRGNQPQHF
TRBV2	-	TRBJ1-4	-	TGTGCCAGCAGTGAAAAGCTCACTAATGAAAAACTGTTTTTT	CASSEKLTNEKLFF
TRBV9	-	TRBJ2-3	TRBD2	TGTGCCAGCAGCGGCGAGTGGACTAGCGGGAATCAGGATTCAGATACGCAGTATTTT	CASSGEWTSGNQDSDTQYF
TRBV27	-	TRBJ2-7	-	TGTGCCAGCAGTTCCCTGCCAAACGGGGGCGAGCAGTACTTC	CASSSLPNGGEQYF
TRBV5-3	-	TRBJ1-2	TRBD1	TGTGCCAGAAGCCAAAGGACAGGGGGCATCTATGGCTACACCTTC	CARSQRTGGIYGYTF
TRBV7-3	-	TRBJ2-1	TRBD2	TGTGCCAGCAGCTCCCGACTAGCGGACTCCTACAATGAGCAGTTCTTC	CASSSRLADSYNEQFF
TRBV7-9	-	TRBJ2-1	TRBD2	TGTGCCAGCAGCCCCAGCGGGAGCTCCTACAATGAGCAGTTCTTC	CASSPSGSSYNEQFF
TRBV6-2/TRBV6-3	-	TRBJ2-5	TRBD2	TGTGCCAGCAGTCGGCTAGCGGGAGAAGAGACCCAGTACTTC	CASSRLAGEETQYF
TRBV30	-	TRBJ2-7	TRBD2	TGTGCCTGGAGGCATGCGGGGGGCTACGAGCAGTACTTC	CAWRHAGGYEQYF
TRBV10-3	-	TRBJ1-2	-	TGTGCCATCAGTGAGACAGTGAACTATGGCTACACCTTC	CAISETVNYGYTF
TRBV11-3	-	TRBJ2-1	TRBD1	TGTGCCAGCAGCTTAGATCCGACAGGGGGCAACGAGCAGTTCTTC	CASSLDPTGGNEQFF
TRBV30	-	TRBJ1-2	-	TGTGCCTGGAGTATCGGGGGTGGGACCTATGGCTACACCTTC	CAWSIGGGTYGYTF
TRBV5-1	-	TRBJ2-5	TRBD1	TGCGCCAGCAGCCTGGGGACAGGGAAAGAGACCCAGTACTTC	CASSLGTGKETQYF
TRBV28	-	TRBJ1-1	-	TGTGCCAGCTTTGCCAGGAACGGGGGGGGCACTGAAGCTTTCTTT	CASFARNGGGTEAFF
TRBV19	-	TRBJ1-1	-	TGTGCCAGTATAGGCCGACAGACAGTGGGCACTGAAGCTTTCTTT	CASIGRQTVGTEAFF
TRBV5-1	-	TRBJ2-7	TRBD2	TGCGCCAGCAGCTTTTCTAGCGGGACTTACGAGCAGTACTTC	CASSFSSGTYEQYF